These 14 T cell receptor beta chains share one sample of origin, sequenced in a study of T cell responses to AZD1222 COVID-19 vaccine. The method was immunoSEQ multiplex PCR; TCRdb's version includes in-frame clones alone and lacks a portion of them. The sample consists of more than 110,000 clones, approximately 89% of them appearing once. Source: peripheral blood, taken on day 0 of AZD1222 vaccination. All receptors derive from an adult in good health.

This rearrangement joins TRBV27 to TRBJ2-3; D is ambiguous. This CDR3 region has 13 residues. V shed 5 bases and J shed 4 bases, with 10 bases lying between them. CDR1 is MNHEY, CDR2 SMNVEV, per germline (reference sequence). Here the CDR3 reads CASSRFFPDTQYF. The DNA for the CDR3 is TGTGCCAGCAGTAGATTTTTCCCAGATACGCAGTATTTT.

This chain connects TRBV4-3 to TRBJ1-1; tentative D call: TRBD1 (5 bases). Germline V gene data show CDR1 as LGHNA and CDR2 as YSLEER. The germline V and J ends were trimmed by 5 bases and 0 bases, with 10 bases remaining between them. This CDR3 spans 14 amino acids. The CDR3 nucleotides are TGCGCCAGCAGCTTAAGACAGTTGAACACTGAAGCTTTCTTT. Translating it yields CASSLRQLNTEAFF.

This chain connects TRBV2 to TRBJ1-3, with D uncertain. Germline CDR1 SNHLY, CDR2 FYNNEI. The CDR3 runs 15 residues. V shed 8 bases and J shed 0 bases, with 14 bases lying between them. The CDR3 sequence is CASEAHWSSGNTIYF. CDR3 in DNA: TGTGCCAGCGAGGCCCACTGGAGCTCTGGAAACACCATATATTTT.

This rearrangement joins TRBV10-3 to TRBJ2-2; 12 nucleotides agree with TRBD1. The V gene's germline CDR1 is ENHRY and CDR2 SYGVKD. The CDR3 is made up of 14 amino acids. V dropped 6 bases and J dropped 6; count of bases not matched to a gene: 2. The CDR3 loop is CAIRGQGAPGELFF. DNA for the CDR3: TGTGCCATCAGGGGACAGGGGGCCCCCGGGGAGCTGTTTTTT.

The chain combines TRBV13 with TRBJ1-2, with 7 bases lining up with TRBD1. CDR3 length: 15 residues. The trim removed 8 bases at V and 2 bases at J, leaving 11 bases unmatched. Looked up from germline, CDR1 is PRHDT and CDR2 is FYEKMQ (reference sequence). The CDR3 protein is CASFTGTALNYGYTF. CDR3 sequence (DNA): TGTGCCAGCTTCACAGGGACAGCGCTAAACTATGGCTACACCTTC. Drawing the rest from reference TRBV13 and TRBJ1-2, the complete variable domain is AAGVIQSPRHLIKEKRETATLKCYPIPRHDTVYWYQQGPGQDPQFLISFYEKMQSDKGSIPDRFSAQQFSDYHSELNMSSLELGDSALYFCASFTGTALNYGYTFGSGTRLTVV.

This clone is a singleton in its sample. V is TRBV2 and J is TRBJ1-1; D gene uncertain. CDR1 SNHLY and CDR2 FYNNEI come from the germline V gene. The CDR3 loop spans 12 amino acids. With 7 bases removed from V and 5 bases from J, the gap between germline ends came to 11 bases. In DNA, the CDR3 is TGTGCCAGCACTGTCAGTGGGACTGAAGCTTTCTTT. Translating it yields CASTVSGTEAFF.

This chain uses TRBV5-1 with TRBJ1-2; D uncertain. There are 13 residues in the CDR3. Germline CDR1 SGHRS, CDR2 YFSETQ. Trimming removed 0 bases from V and 4 bases from J, with 7 bases in between. The CDR3 DNA reads TGCGCCAGCAGCTTGGCCACGGGCTATGGCTACACCTTC. This translates into CASSLATGYGYTF.

The chain is built from TRBV4-3 and TRBJ1-1; 10 bases agree with TRBD1. The V segment lost 4 bases and the J segment 6 bases; nucleotides outside the gene matches: 8. The germline CDR1 and CDR2 sequences are LGHNA and YSLEER. The CDR3 extends over 15 amino acids. This chain's CDR3 is CASSRDRGDLSEAFF. CDR3 coding DNA: TGCGCCAGCAGCCGGGACAGGGGCGATTTGTCTGAAGCTTTCTTT.

This rearrangement joins TRBV9 to TRBJ2-5; 11 bases line up with TRBD2. This CDR3 contains 15 residues. The germline gives CDR1 SGDLS, CDR2 YYNGEE. Trimming removed 4 bases from V and 1 base from J; junction bases left unmatched: 3. The DNA for the CDR3 is TGTGCCAGCAGCTCGGGACTAGCGGTCCAAGAGACCCAGTACTTC. Translating it yields CASSSGLAVQETQYF.

This rearrangement joins TRBV6-5 to TRBJ1-2; the D gene is possibly TRBD1 (5 bases). Per germline, CDR1 MNHEY and CDR2 SVGAGI. The CDR3 length is 13 residues. The V gene lost 5 bases and the J gene lost 8 bases, with 15 bases spanning the gap. The CDR3 DNA sequence: TGTGCCAGCAGTAGGGGTAGGGTGGTAGGCTACACCTTC. Residues: CASSRGRVVGYTF.

This clone has just one count. This chain joins TRBV7-2 and TRBJ2-7, with TRBD2 matching 9 bases. The CDR3 spans 14 residues. Germline V gene sequence: CDR1 SGHTA, CDR2 FQGNSA. Trimming removed 2 bases from V and 4 bases from J; junction bases left unmatched: 3. CDR3 sequence (DNA): TGTGCCAGCAGCTTACTAGCGGGACAATACGAGCAGTACTTC. Translation gives CASSLLAGQYEQYF.

V and J are TRBV27 and TRBJ1-2, with D perhaps matching TRBD1 (6 bases). Germline CDR1 MNHEY, CDR2 SMNVEV (reference sequence). Trimming pared 4 bases from V and 8 bases from J, leaving 11 bases between. There are 12 residues in the CDR3. The DNA of the CDR3 is TGTGCCAGCAGTTCTGGGGGCCGGGGCTACACCTTC. It translates to CASSSGGRGYTF.

This clone was seen more than once but under ten times. The chain is built from TRBV9 and TRBJ2-3, with 7 bases that match TRBD2. V gave up 4 bases and J gave up 5 bases; unmatched junction bases: 4. The CDR3 consists of 13 residues. Germline lookup yields CDR1 SGDLS and CDR2 YYNGEE. CDR3 protein: CASSPGGRDTQYF. In DNA form, the CDR3 reads TGTGCCAGCAGCCCGGGAGGAAGAGATACGCAGTATTTT.

The gene calls are TRBV6-4 and TRBJ2-4; D not resolved. The CDR3 covers 12 residues. In germline, CDR1 is MRHNA, CDR2 SNTAGT. V lost 6 bases and J lost 1, with 4 bases in between. CDR3 protein: CASREAKNIQYF. The CDR3 DNA is TGTGCCAGCAGGGAGGCCAAAAACATTCAGTACTTC.